Listed here is a single T cell receptor beta chain. Its antigen target is currently unknown. The sample holds no much larger clone one base away, and base qualities are not on file. The cohort consisted of some 670 healthy bone marrow donors. At the time of sampling, every cohort member was nominally healthy, though immune exposures that went unrecorded were likely present. The donor tested CMV seronegative, placing the donor among the roughly 400 seronegative members of the cohort. A peripheral blood sample was provided by each donor, and peripheral blood mononuclear cells were used for TCR beta sequencing. Genomic DNA extraction from the blood cell samples was performed with the Qiagen DNeasy Blood Extraction Kit. This record comes from a study of cytomegalovirus exposure and HLA in healthy donors (dated by TCRdb to the late 2010s). Background on the whole study: An earlier analysis of around 600 of the donors reported 250 to 300 Gb of sequence data and some 100 million unique TCR beta sequences from 150 million to 200 million T cells. To predict cytomegalovirus infection status, the study combined high-throughput TCR immunosequencing, statistical association of individual TCRs with disease status, and machine learning. HLA typing covered class I and class II loci at four-digit resolution. Typing coverage differed by locus: A, B, C, DRB1 and DQB1 were typed in roughly 620-630 donors, DQA1 in around 500, DPA1 in 600 to 610, and DPB1 in roughly 470. The study was designed to test whether signatures of past pathogen exposure could be identified by cataloging public T cell receptors. Genome-wide SNP genotypes for about 55% of the roughly 670 donors were used in a later genetic analysis, which treated that subset as a discovery cohort. Along with the roughly 670-subject first cohort, a separate validation cohort of 120 different subjects was used. In the later analysis, no new phenotypic data were used to find candidate immune exposures; instead, reliance was placed on TCR beta sequences and their occurrence across donors. A later analysis re-examined previously published TCR beta repertoires from more than 550 donors and added high-resolution HLA genotyping to investigate patterns of TCR occurrence. Across about 370 genotyped donors of the cohort, an average of approximately 220,000 unique TCR beta nucleotide sequences per donor were sequenced, and roughly a sixth of those sequences were non-productive. An earlier analysis of roughly 580 of the donors used high-throughput TCR beta sequencing to judge whether each TCR beta V gene segment behaved as functional or pseudogenic. Roughly five DR-DQ haplotypes were handled as single units for association and clustering because linkage in the cohort was strong. Donor age, sex, ethnicity and CMV serostatus were compiled together with the repertoire data. The T cell repertoires of around 670 subjects were profiled by immunosequencing and related to cytomegalovirus serostatus. All discovery cohort repertoires had been generated using a single sequencing platform. Of the 300 to 400 genotyped donors, approximately 82% fell in the genetic ancestry cluster associated with self-reported Caucasian donors. Roughly 300 gigabases of sequencing data and around 88 million unique TCR sequences made up an early release that covered approximately 700 HLA-typed donors.

What the research found in general, with its limitations: In an earlier analysis of fewer than 750 of the donors, most TCR beta V segments were observed in productive rearrangements about 90% or about 30% of the time, broadly matching IMGT annotations. Sequencing depth was assumed to be roughly uniform across donors in the presence/absence analyses, though that assumption may not hold. Most TCR sequences were observed very rarely across donors, whereas some public TCRs were present in many individuals. The authors suggested that the approach could potentially be extended to other disease states and immunological phenotypes. A further reported finding was that TCR beta sequences accurately predicted the HLA-A and HLA-B alleles for most subjects in the first cohort. Some IMGT-functional V segments, including TRBV6-2 and TRBV6-3, could not be distinguished by the 87-base-pair reads and were therefore excluded. Because counts were too low, roughly 18 rarely observed V segments, including chromosome 9 orphons, were left out of the earlier analysis of approximately 500 of the donors. The study gave a list of about 150 TCR beta chains associated with cytomegalovirus. A later genetic analysis associated a missense DCLRE1C variant with V-gene and J-gene trimming of TCR beta chains, and an independent cohort replicated the association. Immune exposure information for the cohort was limited to CMV serostatus. A later analysis reported that several top co-occurrence clusters appeared linked to parvovirus B19, influenza, CMV and Epstein-Barr virus. Because HLA typing was unavailable for some donors at each locus, only the typed subset was used in association tests. A later analysis found that HLA-associated TCR beta chains were more clonally expanded and had lower generation probabilities than equally common non-associated chains. According to a later genetic analysis, donors in an Asian-associated ancestry cluster had fewer N-insertions in productive TCRs than the approximately 710-donor mean. In a later analysis, some 18,000 TCR beta sequences were associated with specific HLA alleles at a false discovery rate of 0.05. A few of the identified cytomegalovirus-associated TCR beta chains were confirmed in vitro to be specific for cytomegalovirus antigens. The cohort was sequenced for TCR beta chains only, and without alpha or paired-chain data the features that could be detected were limited. A later analysis found that most CMV-associated TCR beta chains appeared HLA-restricted, with HLA associations seemingly driven largely by CMV exposure. When HLA alleles, especially DR and DQ, strongly co-occurred, attributing TCR associations to individual alleles was difficult. In both the original and validation cohorts, the classifier was reported to diagnose cytomegalovirus status with high specificity and sensitivity. A later analysis found that TCR association rates varied across HLA loci, with DRB1 alleles showing the most associated TCRs and HLA-C alleles the fewest. A cluster of highly shared sequence variants was judged likely to be a technical artifact of the sequencing pipeline. Linkage disequilibrium might explain the correlated functional status among segregating V segments, but an unknown experimental factor could not be excluded.

Libraries were constructed by the immunoSEQ multiplex PCR assay. For the multiplex PCR, a mixture combining 60 forward primers for TCR Vbeta segments and 13 reverse primers for TCR Jbeta segments was used. The CDR3 region of rearranged TCR beta genes was amplified from genomic DNA with a multiplex PCR assay. Amplified TCR beta libraries were sequenced as 87-base-pair reads on the Illumina HiSeq System. Per the authors' processing: A later analysis counted about 82 million unique TCR beta chains across the 600 to 850 repertoires, and 10 million to 11 million of these chains were shared by at least two donors. Raw reads were error-corrected and collapsed into unique sequences by a nearest-neighbor algorithm in which closely related sequences were merged to remove PCR and sequencing errors. To assign V, D and J gene segments, CDR3 sequences were aligned to IMGT reference sequences. For a sequence to be retained, a match of at least six nucleotides was required to both a V gene segment and a J gene segment. Rearrangements were called productive when the CDR3 lacked stop codons and stayed in frame with V and J; all others were non-productive. Following IMGT convention, CDR3 was defined as the stretch from the second conserved V-encoded cysteine up to the conserved J-encoded phenylalanine. The earlier analysis of a few hundred of the donors excluded sequences that lacked an unambiguous match to a single V gene segment. In an earlier analysis of more than 500 of the donors, a V segment was called functional when productive rearrangements were above 56.7%, and segregating when the standard deviation between donors exceeded 5%. A statistical classification framework was built to diagnose cytomegalovirus status from the catalog of TCR beta chain sequences. In a later analysis, V and J genes were assigned by comparing TCR nucleotide sequences against IMGT/GENE-DB human TR gene sequences. Using the TCRdist pipeline, a later analysis assigned CDR3 sequences along with most-parsimonious VDJ recombination scenarios. In a later analysis, every TCR beta chain was defined by the combination of its CDR3 amino acid sequence and its V-gene family, and reads without a unique V-gene family were dropped. In a later analysis, approximately 640 highly shared, low-generation-probability nucleotide sequences were removed to address suspected cross-contamination and a sequencing artifact. For each public chain, a later analysis derived a clonal expansion index from normalized ranks of inferred template counts within each repertoire. In a later analysis, generation probabilities were computed with a VDJ recombination model fitted to out-of-frame rearrangements, and the resulting probabilities were checked against IGoR. A later analysis scored TCR-TCR, TCR-HLA and TCR-CMV co-occurrence with hypergeometric tests, applying a repertoire-size bias correction to TCR pairs. To estimate false discovery rates, a later analysis permuted the HLA or CMV assignments 20 times. In a later analysis, co-occurring TCRs were grouped using DBSCAN, with TCRdist sequence similarity added in when clustering inside HLA-allele-positive subsets. Co-occurrence clustering excluded repertoires with fewer than 30,000 or more than 120,000 public chains, plus five with anomalous nucleotide sharing. Imported from immuneACCESS, the table was reduced by TCRdb to in-frame sequences with V and J called. These copies leave out some clones; in studies compared against another copy, an unresolved V gene accounts for under half, and the cause of the remainder is not known. V, J and clone size derive from that table, while D and trimming were established from the DNA sequence. Present in this sample are some 180,000 clones, 80% of which were seen just once. About 2.3% of the sample is held by the ten biggest clonotypes.

Reading the germline V gene gives CDR1 MNHNS and CDR2 SASEGT. The cysteine opens and the phenylalanine closes a CDR3 of 14 amino acids. The entry retains the CDR3 DNA only, 42 bases that are in frame from base 1. V lost 5 bases and J lost 5 bases; the stretch between them is 15 bases long. This receptor was identified in a male donor in good health and CMV-seronegative. Sequenced material: PBMCs. Here the chain combines TRBV6-1 and TRBJ1-2, and TRBD1 may be the D gene, going by 5 matching bases. The bases read TGTGCCAGCAGTCCATACGGGACTCAATATGGCTACACCTTC. Translated, it reads CASSPYGTQYGYTF.